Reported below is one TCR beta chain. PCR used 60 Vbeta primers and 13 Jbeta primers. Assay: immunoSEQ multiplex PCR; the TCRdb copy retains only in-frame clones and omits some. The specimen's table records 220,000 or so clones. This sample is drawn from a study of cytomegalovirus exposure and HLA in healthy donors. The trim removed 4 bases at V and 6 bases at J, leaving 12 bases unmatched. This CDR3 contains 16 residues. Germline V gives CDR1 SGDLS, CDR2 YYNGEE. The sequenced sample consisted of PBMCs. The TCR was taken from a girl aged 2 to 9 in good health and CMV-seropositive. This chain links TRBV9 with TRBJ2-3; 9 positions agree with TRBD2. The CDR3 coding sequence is TGTGCCAGCAGCCAGTCTTTAGCGGGAGTGGAGGATACGCAGTATTTT. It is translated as CASSQSLAGVEDTQYF.